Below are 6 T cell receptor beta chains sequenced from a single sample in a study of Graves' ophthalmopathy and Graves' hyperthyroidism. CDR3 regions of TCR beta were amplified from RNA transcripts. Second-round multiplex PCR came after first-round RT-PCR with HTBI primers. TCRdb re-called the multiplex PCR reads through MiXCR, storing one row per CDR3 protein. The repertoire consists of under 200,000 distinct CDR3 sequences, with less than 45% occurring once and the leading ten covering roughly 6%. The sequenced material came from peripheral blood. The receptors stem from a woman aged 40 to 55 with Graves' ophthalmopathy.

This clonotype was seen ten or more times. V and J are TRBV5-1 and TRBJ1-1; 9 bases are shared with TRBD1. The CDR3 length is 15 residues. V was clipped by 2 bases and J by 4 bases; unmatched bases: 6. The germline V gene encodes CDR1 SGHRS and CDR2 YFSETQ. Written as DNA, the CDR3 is TGCGCCAGCAGCTTCACAGGGGGCGCATTCACTGAAGCTTTCTTT. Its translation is CASSFTGGAFTEAFF.

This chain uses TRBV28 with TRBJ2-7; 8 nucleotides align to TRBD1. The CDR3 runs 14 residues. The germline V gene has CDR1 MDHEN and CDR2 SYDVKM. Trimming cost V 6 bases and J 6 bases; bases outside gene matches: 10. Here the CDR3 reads CASRSGTGGSEQYF. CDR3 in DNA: TGTGCCAGCAGGTCCGGGACAGGTGGCTCCGAGCAGTACTTC.

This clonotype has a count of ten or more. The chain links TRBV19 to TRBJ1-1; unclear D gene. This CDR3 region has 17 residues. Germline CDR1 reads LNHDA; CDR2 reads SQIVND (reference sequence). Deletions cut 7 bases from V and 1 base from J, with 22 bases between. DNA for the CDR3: TGTGCCAGTATAAGTTTTAAGCTACACCCTGAGAACACTGAAGCTTTCTTT. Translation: CASISFKLHPENTEAFF.

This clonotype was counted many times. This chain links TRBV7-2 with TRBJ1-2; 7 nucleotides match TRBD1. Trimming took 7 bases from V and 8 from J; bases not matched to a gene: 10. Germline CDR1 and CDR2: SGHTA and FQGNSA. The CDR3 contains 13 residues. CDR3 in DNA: TGTGCCAGCACCCCGACAGGGATGAACGGCTACACCTTC. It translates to CASTPTGMNGYTF.

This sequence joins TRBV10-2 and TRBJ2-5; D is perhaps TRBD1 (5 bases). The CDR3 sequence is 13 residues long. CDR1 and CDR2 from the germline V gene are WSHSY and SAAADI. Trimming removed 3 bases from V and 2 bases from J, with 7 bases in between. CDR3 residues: CASSDNRQETQYF. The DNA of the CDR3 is TGCGCCAGCAGTGACAACAGGCAAGAGACCCAGTACTTC.

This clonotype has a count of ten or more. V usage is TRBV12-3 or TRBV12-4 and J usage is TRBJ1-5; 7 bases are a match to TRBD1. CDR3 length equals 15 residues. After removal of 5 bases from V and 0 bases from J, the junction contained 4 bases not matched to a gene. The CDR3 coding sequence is TGTGCCAGCAGTAAGGGACAGAATAGCAATCAGCCCCAGCATTTT. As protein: CASSKGQNSNQPQHF.